The subject of this entry is one T cell receptor (beta chain). Its cognate antigen has yet to be identified. The input lacks base qualities; no much larger clone sits a single base away. This sample was included in a study of blood T cell dynamics during melanoma immunotherapy (dated by TCRdb to the early 2020s). Looking at the study overall: The patients had metastatic melanoma and were given first-line pembrolizumab or nivolumab plus ipilimumab as standard of care in the United Kingdom. To find early correlates of response, the study profiled the peripheral T cell receptor repertoires of patients with metastatic melanoma both before and after one cycle of checkpoint inhibitor therapy. The training cohort was made up of consecutive patients, while a further independent group of patients from the same centre was pooled to form an external validation set. Here is what the overall study found, with its caveats: The relatively small sample size was acknowledged as something that could potentially limit how far the results can be generalized. A bifurcated reorganization of the PBMC repertoire at W3, with increased clonality or increased diversity, was observed in patients who later achieved disease control, unlike in progressors. Whether the T cell clones driving repertoire changes were melanoma-specific or reflected general immune activation could not be determined in the study.

Trimming removed 3 bases from V and 7 bases from J, leaving 6 bases between the germline ends. From the germline V gene, CDR1 is MNHNS and CDR2 is SASEGT. Including the terminal cysteine and phenylalanine, the CDR3 comprises 11 residues. The retained sequence is limited to the CDR3, 33 bases, with the frame set at the first base. For every bulk PBMC sample, a fixed 350 ng of DNA was loaded. Following the manufacturer instructions, the immunoSEQ TCRb Assay kit was used to amplify TCR beta CDR3 sequences from genomic DNA. The KAPA Library Quantification Kit for Illumina platforms was used to quantify pooled libraries by qPCR. Pooled libraries were sequenced on an Illumina NextSeq 500, clustered at roughly 0.6-1.1 pM. Under the source paper's analysis protocol: TCR data were analyzed using immunoSEQ ANALYZER and the R LymphoSeq package. A rearrangement efficiency score was calculated as productive divided by the sum of productive and non-productive CDR3 sequences. Clonality was measured with the Gini coefficient and diversity with the Renyi index at alpha=1, compared pairwise between timepoints within each patient. Clonal relatedness, based on an edit distance of 3, and repertoire similarity, based on the Bhattacharyya coefficient, were both computed in LymphoSeq. To classify response, a linear discriminant analysis based on week-3 changes in clonality and diversity was built using the R MASS and caret packages. TCRdb holds this immuneACCESS table with in-frame rearrangements only. Some clones are missing; in checked studies, unresolved V genes explain under half, and the rest has no known cause. Clone size and the V and J calls come from that table; the DNA yielded D and trimming. Here the sample has almost 8,500 clones; roughly 91% occur a single time. The ten largest clones represent 2.3% of the sample.

In the paper's terms, the time point label means: week 3, after first cycle of checkpoint inhibitor. Blood was sampled before treatment (T0) and at week 3 (W3), after the first cycle of checkpoint blockade. Except for a couple of patients with rapid clinical progression, response was assessed 12 weeks after the first infusion by RECIST 1.1; disease control meant complete response, partial response or stable disease. Patients were excluded for prior systemic cancer treatment, concomitant immunosuppressant therapy or synchronous other active malignancies. To track both circulating cells and T cell turnover, TCR beta was sequenced from bulk PBMC as well as from plasma cell-free DNA. PBMC were isolated from blood with Lymphoprep and SepMate tubes, followed by red cell lysis. QIAamp DNA Blood Mini kits were used to extract DNA from PBMC and from sorted T cell subsets.

This TCR was sampled from a human donor with melanoma. Rearrangement joined TRBV6-1 to TRBJ1-2; the D gene remains uncertain. Sequences were derived from blood, sampled from a patient treated with checkpoint blockade. CDR3 protein: CASSDRGGYTF. In nucleotide form, the sequence is TGTGCCAGCAGTGACCGCGGTGGCTACACCTTC.